The 2 T cell receptor beta chains below come from one sample, sequenced in a study of yellow fever vaccine responses in identical twins. TCRdb used MiXCR to reprocess the RT-PCR reads, holding one entry per CDR3 protein. Among roughly 800 distinct CDR3 sequences, more than 80% were seen once, and the ten largest hold around 20%. Sequencing used T cells from blood (PBMCs), unsorted or a sorted subset (not recorded which), obtained before or after yellow fever vaccination (not recorded which). The source is a female donor who received the yellow fever vaccine.

V usage is TRBV6-5 and J usage is TRBJ2-4; D not certain. Germline values: CDR1 MNHEY, CDR2 SVGAGI. V was pared by 4 bases and J by 0 bases, with 13 bases between. The CDR3 is 16 amino acids. CDR3: CASSSLQTLAKNIQYF. The CDR3 DNA sequence: TGTGCCAGCAGTTCCCTCCAGACGCTAGCCAAAAACATTCAGTACTTC.

As DNA, the CDR3 is TGTGCCAGCTCACGGGGCCCGGGCTACGAGCAGTACGTC. Encoded protein: CASSRGPGYEQYV. The chain combines TRBV18 with TRBJ2-7; TRBD1 might be the D (5 bases). The germline gives CDR1 KGHSH, CDR2 LQKENI. With 4 bases removed from V and 3 bases from J, the gap between germline ends came to 10 bases. The CDR3 has 13 amino acids.